The 27 T cell receptor beta chains in this list originate from one sample, sequenced in a study of cytomegalovirus exposure and HLA in healthy donors. With 60 Vbeta and 13 Jbeta primers, the PCR was carried out. TCRdb keeps only in-frame clones here, not all; method: immunoSEQ multiplex PCR. The sample holds 100,000 to 150,000 clones; around 77% are singletons and the top ten take roughly 0.9%. What was sequenced was PBMCs. These receptors all come from a woman aged 55-70 years in good health and CMV-seronegative.

J is TRBJ1-2 and V is TRBV5-4; D is perhaps TRBD1 (6 bases). CDR3 length equals 19 residues. The germline V gene encodes CDR1 SGHNT and CDR2 YYREEE (reference sequence). The V and J ends lost 1 base and 4 bases respectively, with 26 bases between them. CDR3: CASSLPVSTPPDRLYGYTF. In nucleotides, the CDR3 is TGTGCCAGCAGCTTGCCAGTATCCACACCTCCTGACAGGCTCTATGGCTACACCTTC. The full variable domain, with the rest looked up from reference TRBV5-4 and TRBJ1-2, is ETGVTQSPTHLIKTRGQQVTLRCSSQSGHNTVSWYQQALGQGPQFIFQYYREEENGRGNFPPRFSGLQFPNYSSELNVNALELDDSALYLCASSLPVSTPPDRLYGYTFGSGTRLTVV.

The chain couples TRBV28 to TRBJ2-5; tentatively, D is TRBD1 (5 bases). CDR1 and CDR2 (germline): MDHEN, SYDVKM. There are 14 residues in the CDR3. V was clipped by 6 bases and J by 2 bases, with 13 bases between them. CDR3 residues: CASSERTRQETQYF. The CDR3 coding sequence is TGTGCCAGCAGCGAAAGGACACGGCAAGAGACCCAGTACTTC.

The chain carries TRBV6-5 and TRBJ1-5; D is possibly TRBD1 (6 bases). Germline V gene lookup returns CDR1 MNHEY and CDR2 SVGAGI. The CDR3 loop spans 13 amino acids. Trimming pared 6 bases from V and 2 bases from J, leaving 8 bases between. As DNA, the CDR3 is TGTGCCAGCAGGGCAGGGGGCAATCAGCCCCAGCATTTT. Amino acid sequence: CASRAGGNQPQHF.

V is TRBV7-3 and J is TRBJ2-2, with 10 nucleotides matching TRBD1. With V trimmed by 4 bases and J by 7 bases, 9 bases remained unmatched. Germline assignment: CDR1 SGHTA and CDR2 FQGTGA. CDR3 size: 16 residues. In nucleotides, the CDR3 is TGTGCCAGCAGCTCCGGGACAGGGGTAGCAGGCGGGGAGCTGTTTTTT. It encodes CASSSGTGVAGGELFF. Full variable domain (outside the CDR3, taken from reference TRBV7-3 and TRBJ2-2): GAGVSQTPSNKVTEKGKYVELRCDPISGHTALYWYRQSLGQGPEFLIYFQGTGAADDSGLPNDRFFAVRPEGSVSTLKIQRTERGDSAVYLCASSSGTGVAGGELFFGEGSRLTVL.

The chain recombines TRBV19 with TRBJ1-1; D ambiguous. CDR3 size: 14 residues. Deletions cut 8 bases from V and 3 bases from J, with 16 bases between. The germline gives CDR1 LNHDA, CDR2 SQIVND (reference sequence). In DNA, the CDR3 is TGTGCCAGTCCCAGATATGGCGGTTACACTGAAGCTTTCTTT. This sequence encodes CASPRYGGYTEAFF.

The chain uses TRBV4-2 and TRBJ2-7; D possibly corresponds to TRBD2 (6 bases). V lost 2 bases, J lost 0 bases, and 14 bases lay in between. This CDR3 contains 16 residues. CDR1 LGHNA and CDR2 YNFKEQ come from the germline V gene. CDR3 sequence reads: CASSQTKGTGSYEQYF. CDR3 in DNA: TGTGCCAGCAGCCAAACCAAAGGGACTGGCTCCTACGAGCAGTACTTC.

The chain links TRBV10-2 to TRBJ2-5, with TRBD1 identical over 11 bases. V shed 8 bases, J shed 2 bases, and the junction held 4 bases outside the gene matches. Per the germline V gene, CDR1 is WSHSY and CDR2 is SAAADI. There are 14 residues in the CDR3. As DNA, the CDR3 is TGCGCCAGCTGGACAGGGGGCTTGCAAGAGACCCAGTACTTC. Protein: CASWTGGLQETQYF.

The V gene is TRBV2, the J gene TRBJ2-3, with D perhaps TRBD2 (6 bases). The germline CDR1 and CDR2 sequences are SNHLY and FYNNEI. The CDR3 sequence is 17 residues long. V was trimmed by 5 bases and J by 1 base, leaving 19 bases between them. The DNA for the CDR3 is TGTGCCAGCAGTCTCTTCGGACTAAATAGGGGCACAGATACGCAGTATTTT. The encoded protein is CASSLFGLNRGTDTQYF. Variable domain in full (rest from reference TRBV2 and TRBJ2-3): EPEVTQTPSHQVTQMGQEVILRCVPISNHLYFYWYRQILGQKVEFLVSFYNNEISEKSEIFDDQFSVERPDGSNFTLKIRSTKLEDSAMYFCASSLFGLNRGTDTQYFGPGTRLTVL.

Note on this clone: One end of the junction varies from germline; a read error may be responsible. Other DNA variants within this sample encode the same CDR3. The chain joins TRBV20-1 to TRBJ2-7; D remains ambiguous. Looked up from germline, CDR1 is DFQATT and CDR2 is SNEGSKA (reference sequence). The CDR3 length is 11 residues. The CDR3 DNA sequence: TGTAGTGCTGCCCTAACCGGTGAGCAGTACTTC. Translated: CSAALTGEQYF.

This clone was seen a handful of times. The rearrangement links TRBV5-1 to TRBJ2-7; 10 nucleotides line up with TRBD2. V was pared by 0 bases and J by 3 bases, with 0 bases of the junction left unmatched. Germline V gene sequence: CDR1 SGHRS, CDR2 YFSETQ. This CDR3 region has 14 residues. In nucleotides, the CDR3 is TGCGCCAGCAGCTTGGTAGCGGGGGGCTACGAGCAGTACTTC. Amino acid sequence: CASSLVAGGYEQYF.

The V gene is TRBV6-1, the J gene TRBJ2-5; D possibly corresponds to TRBD1 (5 bases). Trimming stripped 3 bases from V and 0 bases from J, with 14 bases between. In germline, CDR1 is MNHNS, CDR2 SASEGT. The CDR3 length is 16 residues. CDR3 residues: CASSDWGRANQETQYF. The CDR3 bases are TGTGCCAGCAGTGATTGGGGCAGGGCAAACCAAGAGACCCAGTACTTC.

The chain employs TRBV5-1 and TRBJ1-2; D perhaps matches TRBD1 (5 bases). The CDR3 is 16 residues long. Looked up from germline, CDR1 is SGHRS and CDR2 is YFSETQ. With 4 bases removed from V and 2 bases from J, the gap between germline ends came to 18 bases. The CDR3 sequence is CASSPMGSGQNYGYTF. DNA for the CDR3: TGCGCCAGCAGCCCGATGGGGTCAGGGCAAAACTATGGCTACACCTTC.

This clone was observed a single time. The V and J genes are TRBV5-6 and TRBJ2-7; D is uncertain. This CDR3 comprises 16 residues. The germline V gene has CDR1 SGHDT and CDR2 YYEEEE. V lost 1 base and J lost 2, with 16 bases in between. CDR3 sequence (DNA): TGTGCCAGCAGCTTGTATACGAACCCAGGCGCCTACGAGCAGTACTTC. Translated: CASSLYTNPGAYEQYF.

This sequence joins TRBV25-1 and TRBJ2-7; D possibly corresponds to TRBD2 (6 bases). There are 12 residues in the CDR3. Trimming stripped 5 bases from V and 4 bases from J, with 9 bases between. The germline V gene has CDR1 MGHDK and CDR2 SYGVNS. The CDR3 nucleotides are TGTGCCAGCAGTTTTGGGGGGTACGAGCAGTACTTC. Residues: CASSFGGYEQYF.

This chain connects TRBV9 to TRBJ2-3, with 8 positions matching TRBD2. The CDR3 sequence is 18 residues long. The V segment lost 3 bases and the J segment 2 bases; nucleotides outside the gene matches: 14. Germline V gene lookup returns CDR1 SGDLS and CDR2 YYNGEE. This CDR3 is CASSAREGGGGSTDTQYF. The CDR3 coding sequence is TGTGCCAGCAGCGCCCGGGAAGGTGGCGGGGGGTCCACAGATACGCAGTATTTT.

The chain joins TRBV7-9 to TRBJ2-1; D is perhaps TRBD2 (6 bases). The CDR3 is 16 amino acids. V lost 5 bases and J lost 4, with 18 bases in between. The germline V gene encodes CDR1 SEHNR and CDR2 FQNEAQ (reference sequence). In nucleotides, the CDR3 is TGTGCCAGCAGCCCCCACCGGGGGAGTACTTACAATGAGCAGTTCTTC. This sequence encodes CASSPHRGSTYNEQFF.

The sample holds a few counts of this clone. One end of the junction does not line up with germline, which may come from a read error. The chain has TRBV7-9 and TRBJ2-3, with 9 bases that match TRBD2. Looked up from germline, CDR1 is SEHNR and CDR2 is FQNEAQ (reference sequence). There are 17 residues in the CDR3. This CDR3 reads CSSSLTTGGGRADTQYF. CDR3 in DNA: TGTTCCAGCAGCTTAACTACGGGAGGCGGGAGGGCAGATACGCAGTATTTT.

This clone was picked up a small number of times. CDR3 sequence (DNA): TGCGCCAGCAGTCAGCAACCATCGGGGGGCAATGAGCAGTTCTTC. Encoded protein: CASSQQPSGGNEQFF. The rearrangement joins TRBV5-1 to TRBJ2-1; 7 bases are a match to TRBD2. This CDR3 region has 15 residues. The J segment lost 6 bases and the V segment lost 5 bases, leaving 11 bases of the junction unmatched. The germline gives CDR1 SGHRS, CDR2 YFSETQ.

This chain connects TRBV6-6 to TRBJ2-7; possible D gene TRBD1, 6 bases. Trimming pared 5 bases from V and 4 bases from J, leaving 15 bases between. Looked up from germline, CDR1 is MNHNY and CDR2 is SVGAGI (reference sequence). This CDR3 comprises 14 residues. This chain's CDR3 is CASSTSDSSYEQYF. CDR3 sequence (DNA): TGTGCCAGCAGTACATCGGACAGTTCTTACGAGCAGTACTTC.

The gene calls are TRBV13 and TRBJ2-1, with 9 bases matching TRBD1. The CDR3 runs to 14 residues. Germline-derived CDR1 and CDR2 are PRHDT and FYEKMQ (reference sequence). J lost 7 bases, V lost 4 bases, and 5 bases had no gene match. DNA of the CDR3: TGTGCCAGCAGCTCCGGGACAGGGTGGAATGAGCAGTTCTTC. Translated, it gives CASSSGTGWNEQFF.

About this clone: Germline and junction disagree at one end, which may indicate a read error. The chain carries TRBV11-1 and TRBJ1-4, with TRBD1 matching over 7 bases. The CDR3 sequence is 13 residues long. Germline V gives CDR1 SGHAT, CDR2 FQDESV (reference sequence). CDR3 DNA sequence: TGTGCCAGCAGCACAGACAGGGATAGGCCCGTGATTTTT. Its protein product is CASSTDRDRPVIF.

The rearrangement joins TRBV19 to TRBJ2-7; D is unresolved. V was pared by 1 base and J by 3 bases, with 7 bases between. The CDR3 extends over 13 amino acids. CDR1 and CDR2 from the germline V gene are LNHDA and SQIVND (reference sequence). The CDR3 loop is CASSIGHNYEQYF. CDR3 sequence (DNA): TGTGCCAGTAGTATAGGGCACAACTACGAGCAGTACTTC.

The chain has TRBV18 and TRBJ1-1; 8 nucleotides line up with TRBD1. V gave up 5 bases and J gave up 5 bases; unmatched junction bases: 16. Germline-derived CDR1 and CDR2 are KGHSH and LQKENI. This CDR3 is 17 amino acids long. CDR3 nucleotides: TGTGCCAGCTCATTACACACTCCCCAGGGGGCCGGGACTGAAGCTTTCTTT. This codes for CASSLHTPQGAGTEAFF.

This chain uses TRBV2 with TRBJ2-1; the D gene is possibly TRBD2 (6 bases). Looked up from germline, CDR1 is SNHLY and CDR2 is FYNNEI. This CDR3 region has 15 residues. The germline V and J ends were trimmed by 4 bases and 8 bases, with 18 bases remaining between them. The CDR3 reads CASSAGSSWGDEQFF. The CDR3 DNA reads TGTGCCAGCAGTGCCGGGAGCTCTTGGGGCGATGAGCAGTTCTTC.

This clone was observed a handful of times. This rearrangement joins TRBV7-2 to TRBJ2-2, with D perhaps TRBD1 (7 bases). V lost 4 bases to trimming and J lost 4 bases, with 22 bases between them. The germline V gene encodes CDR1 SGHTA and CDR2 FQGNSA. This CDR3 spans 18 amino acids. The CDR3 here is CASSSHGGGGRSTGELFF. CDR3 bases: TGTGCCAGCAGCTCACACGGTGGAGGGGGCCGATCCACCGGGGAGCTGTTTTTT.

The chain employs TRBV5-8 and TRBJ2-3; a possible D gene is TRBD1 (6 bases). The CDR3 runs to 14 residues. CDR1 is SGHTS, CDR2 YDEGEE, per germline. The V end lost 6 bases, the J end lost 2 bases, and 13 bases lay between the germline ends. In DNA form, the CDR3 reads TGTGCCAGCAATGGAGGACAGAACACAGATACGCAGTATTTT. This codes for CASNGGQNTDTQYF.

This chain connects TRBV30 to TRBJ1-6, with D possibly being TRBD1 (6 bases). CDR3 size: 15 residues. The V end lost 5 bases, the J end lost 0 bases, and 11 bases lay between the germline ends. Germline V gene sequence: CDR1 GTSNPN, CDR2 SVGIG (reference sequence). CDR3: CAWQTGPSYNSPLHF. CDR3 sequence (DNA): TGTGCCTGGCAGACAGGTCCCTCCTATAATTCACCCCTCCACTTT.